What follows are 17 T cell receptor beta chains derived from one specimen sequenced in a study of T cell repertoires in cytomegalovirus infection. Their antigen targets remain unknown. MiXCR, run by TCRdb on the reads, gives a single entry per CDR3 protein. Here the sample spans about 480,000 distinct CDR3 sequences, about 33% being singletons. The sample consisted of cultured PBMCs, taken from culture after CMV antigen stimulation. The receptors here all came from a human donor in good health (CMV status not recorded). Some clones in this sample may be carry-over from other donors' samples.

The V and J genes are TRBV6-5 and TRBJ1-5; maybe TRBD1 (5 bases). From germline, CDR1 is MNHEY and CDR2 SVGAGI. There are 15 residues in the CDR3. The ends were cut back, 8 bases at V and 0 bases at J, with 14 bases in the middle. In DNA form, the CDR3 reads TGTGCCAGCTCCAGACAGTACAATAGCAATCAGCCCCAGCATTTT. Its translation: CASSRQYNSNQPQHF.

The chain is built from TRBV19 and TRBJ2-1; 13 bases align to TRBD2. The germline CDR1 and CDR2 sequences are LNHDA and SQIVND (reference sequence). The CDR3 is made up of 16 amino acids. Unmatched junction bases numbered 4, after V lost 4 bases and J lost 4 bases. This chain's CDR3 is CASSTALAGGYNEQFF. DNA of the CDR3: TGTGCCAGTAGTACAGCACTAGCGGGAGGGTACAATGAGCAGTTCTTC.

The rearrangement joins TRBV5-1 to TRBJ2-2; TRBD1 matches 9 bases. Per germline, CDR1 SGHRS and CDR2 YFSETQ. The CDR3 totals 15 residues. The junction had 5 bases not matched to a gene; V was cut back by 6 bases and J by 2 bases. The CDR3 spells CASTTGQGNTGELFF. CDR3 sequence (DNA): TGCGCCAGCACCACGGGACAGGGAAACACCGGGGAGCTGTTTTTT. The variable domain in full, with the rest retrieved from reference TRBV5-1 and TRBJ2-2, is KAGVTQTPRYLIKTRGQQVTLSCSPISGHRSVSWYQQTPGQGLQFLFEYFSETQRNKGNFPGRFSGRQFSNSRSEMNVSTLELGDSALYLCASTTGQGNTGELFFGEGSRLTVL.

This chain uses TRBV28 with TRBJ1-4, with 8 bases matching TRBD1. The germline V gene has CDR1 MDHEN and CDR2 SYDVKM. The trim removed 5 bases at V and 8 bases at J, leaving 7 bases unmatched. This CDR3 spans 14 amino acids. The chain's CDR3 is CASSVGQVDEKLFF. In DNA form, the CDR3 reads TGTGCCAGCAGTGTGGGACAGGTGGACGAAAAACTGTTTTTT.

The chain uses TRBV5-4 and TRBJ2-4; tentatively, D is TRBD1 or TRBD2 (6 bases each). CDR1 and CDR2 from the germline V gene are SGHNT and YYREEE (reference sequence). The germline V and J ends were trimmed by 1 base and 8 bases, with 13 bases remaining between them. CDR3 length: 14 amino acids. As DNA, the CDR3 is TGTGCCAGCAGCTTGAAGGGGGGCGGTGACATTCAGTACTTC. The encoded protein is CASSLKGGGDIQYF.

This chain links TRBV7-6 with TRBJ1-1; 9 nucleotides line up with TRBD1. V shed 5 bases, J shed 0 bases, and the junction held 7 bases outside the gene matches. The V gene's germline CDR1 is SGHVS and CDR2 FNYEAQ. The CDR3 loop spans 16 amino acids. CDR3 nucleotide sequence: TGTGCCAGCAGCCACGGGGACAGGGCCATGAACACTGAAGCTTTCTTT. Translation: CASSHGDRAMNTEAFF.

V is TRBV6-2 or TRBV6-3 and J is TRBJ2-7, with 8 positions matching TRBD2. V trimming: 2 bases; J trimming: 2 bases; junction bases outside the gene matches: 8. The V gene's germline CDR1 is MNHEY and CDR2 SVGEGT. The CDR3 is made up of 16 amino acids. The CDR3 spells CASSYRPAGGTYEQYF. DNA of the CDR3: TGTGCCAGCAGTTACCGTCCGGCGGGAGGAACCTACGAGCAGTACTTC.

This clonotype was recorded at least ten times. The chain uses TRBV7-2 and TRBJ2-3; 10 bases align to TRBD2. J was trimmed by 5 bases and V by 5 bases; bases with no gene match: 7. CDR3 length: 15 amino acids. Germline V gene data show CDR1 as SGHTA and CDR2 as FQGNSA. CDR3 DNA: TGTGCCAGCAGCCCCCCTAGCGGGGGCCGAGATACGCAGTATTTT. This codes for CASSPPSGGRDTQYF. The variable domain in full, with the rest retrieved from reference TRBV7-2 and TRBJ2-3, is GAGVSQSPSNKVTEKGKDVELRCDPISGHTALYWYRQSLGQGLEFLIYFQGNSAPDKSGLPSDRFSAERTGGSVSTLTIQRTQQEDSAVYLCASSPPSGGRDTQYFGPGTRLTVL.

This clonotype was detected only a few times. This chain connects TRBV7-2 to TRBJ1-1; 8 bases line up with TRBD1. CDR3 length equals 13 residues. V trimming: 6 bases; J trimming: 3 bases; junction bases outside the gene matches: 3. Germline V CDR1 and CDR2: SGHTA, FQGNSA. CDR3 coding DNA: TGTGCCAGCAGGAGACAGGGGTACACTGAAGCTTTCTTT. It specifies CASRRQGYTEAFF.

This chain connects TRBV6-2 or TRBV6-3 to TRBJ2-1; 9 nucleotides line up with TRBD2. The CDR3 is 15 residues long. The J segment lost 7 bases and the V segment lost 5 bases, leaving 9 bases of the junction unmatched. Germline V gene sequence: CDR1 MNHEY, CDR2 SVGEGT. CDR3 in DNA: TGTGCCAGCAGTCTAAGGGCCCTAGCGGGGAATGAGCAGTTCTTC. Amino acids: CASSLRALAGNEQFF.

This sequence joins TRBV19 and TRBJ1-3; D is undetermined. This CDR3 has 15 residues. Trimming took off 3 bases at V and 8 bases at J, with 17 bases between the two ends. CDR1 and CDR2 from the germline V gene are LNHDA and SQIVND (reference sequence). Written as DNA, the CDR3 is TGTGCCAGTAGTATTGAAGGGCGCGATCAACACACCATATATTTT. This codes for CASSIEGRDQHTIYF.

The chain uses TRBV6-2 or TRBV6-3 and TRBJ1-5; D is unclear. The V end was cut by 4 bases, the J end by 0 bases, with 10 bases between. This CDR3 is built from 15 residues. Germline lookup yields CDR1 MNHEY and CDR2 SVGEGT. The CDR3, as DNA: TGTGCCAGCAGTTTCTCCAGCTATAGCAATCAGCCCCAGCATTTT. Translating gives CASSFSSYSNQPQHF.

This clonotype was counted between two and nine times. The chain uses TRBV19 and TRBJ1-5; no reliable D call. There are 16 residues in the CDR3. The V and J ends lost 0 bases and 2 bases respectively, with 11 bases between them. The germline V gene has CDR1 LNHDA and CDR2 SQIVND (reference sequence). DNA for the CDR3: TGTGCCAGTAGTATAGACGGAACCGAGGGCAATCAGCCCCAGCATTTT. Translated: CASSIDGTEGNQPQHF.

V gene TRBV6-1 combines with J gene TRBJ2-5; either TRBD1 or TRBD2 may fit D (6 bases each). V lost 4 bases, J lost 4 bases, and 13 bases lay in between. The CDR3 runs 14 residues. From germline, CDR1 is MNHNS and CDR2 SASEGT. CDR3 region: CASSVEGGGETQYF. CDR3 in DNA: TGTGCCAGCAGTGTAGAAGGGGGAGGAGAGACCCAGTACTTC.

This sequence joins TRBV4-3 and TRBJ2-2; 8 positions match TRBD2. The J segment lost 7 bases and the V segment lost 0 bases, leaving 10 bases of the junction unmatched. The CDR3 covers 17 residues. Germline V lookup: CDR1 LGHNA, CDR2 YSLEER. The CDR3 DNA is TGCGCCAGCAGCCAAGATAGCAGCGGGAGAGTTATCGGGGAGCTGTTTTTT. It translates to CASSQDSSGRVIGELFF.

This clonotype was counted a few times. The rearrangement links TRBV7-2 to TRBJ2-6, with D possibly TRBD2 on 5 matching bases. Germline V gene lookup returns CDR1 SGHTA and CDR2 FQGNSA. The CDR3 contains 15 residues. The V and J ends lost 5 bases and 2 bases respectively, with 10 bases between them. CDR3: CASSPPRAGANVLTF. Written as DNA, the CDR3 is TGTGCCAGCAGCCCCCCGAGGGCTGGGGCCAACGTCCTGACTTTC.

This clonotype turned up a few times. The V call is TRBV28, the J call TRBJ2-5; TRBD2 matches 13 bases. Looked up from germline, CDR1 is MDHEN and CDR2 is SYDVKM. V was clipped by 6 bases and J by 5 bases; unmatched bases: 6. The CDR3 loop spans 15 amino acids. CDR3 in amino acids: CASSSGLAGYETQYF. The DNA of the CDR3 is TGTGCCAGCAGCTCGGGACTAGCGGGATACGAGACCCAGTACTTC.